This T cell receptor (beta chain) emerged from a study of cytomegalovirus exposure and HLA in healthy donors. At the level of the study: Inside one of the first data releases sat around 77 million unique TCRs taken from HLA-typed donors.

Use of 60 Vbeta and 13 Jbeta primers characterized the PCR. The table came from immunoSEQ multiplex PCR; TCRdb's copy has only in-frame clones and leaves some out. The sample gives about 130,000 clones, roughly four fifths of which show up once; about 1.8% is in the top ten. Germline V gives CDR1 LNHNV, CDR2 YYDKDF (reference sequence). V lost 5 bases and J lost 4; bases outside the gene matches: 4. The CDR3 contains 15 residues. The chain links TRBV15 to TRBJ1-4, with 10 bases fitting TRBD1. The receptor was derived from a woman aged 45-65 years in good health and CMV-seronegative. Sequenced material: PBMCs. In DNA form, the CDR3 reads TGTGCCACCAGCGGGGACAGGGGCCTTAATGAAAAACTGTTTTTT. Encoded protein: CATSGDRGLNEKLFF.